The clone carrying this T cell receptor beta chain was recorded at least ten times. Antigen unknown. The data stem from a study of blood T cells in healthy people across ages. The study's findings and limits: Aged donors had fewer naive CD4+ cells and lower diversity than long-lived donors. It was held that the diversity estimates obtained from one million T cells were underestimates.

V was clipped by 6 bases and J by 7 bases; unmatched bases: 5. Germline V CDR1 and CDR2: MNHEY, SMNVEV (reference sequence). The CDR3 totals 13 residues. Through a sample-barcoded 5' primer and a J-beta primer mix, a second PCR was run for 7 to 11 cycles. TCRdb processed the 5' RACE reads anew with MiXCR; each CDR3 protein has one entry. The sample has 1,100,000 or so distinct CDR3 sequences, 35% to 55% seen once. This clonotype was obtained from a woman in her fifties or sixties in good health. This chain links TRBV27 with TRBJ1-2; 10 bases match TRBD1. Sequencing input: blood. CDR3 sequence: CASRTGGMGGYTF. The CDR3 DNA follows: TGTGCCAGCAGGACAGGGGGCATGGGTGGCTACACCTTC.